A selection of T cell receptor beta chains follows, all from one sample in a study of cytomegalovirus exposure and HLA in healthy donors. The table came from immunoSEQ multiplex PCR; TCRdb's copy has only in-frame clones and leaves some out. This sample has more than 95,000 clones; roughly 80% occur once, and the top ten carry approximately 4.3%. Material: PBMCs. The receptors come from a man between 50 and 59 years old in good health and CMV-seropositive. CDR3s include the opening cysteine and the closing phenylalanine or tryptophan. The D gene is left open where the match is weak. Size values are once, few and many counts, or a class for expanded clones, and some rows have none.

abundance: -
v_gene: TRBV5-4
j_gene: TRBJ2-7
d_gene: TRBD2
CDR3nt: TGTGCCAGCAGCTTGGCGGCTAGCGGAACCTACGAGCAGTACTTC
CDR3aa: CASSLAASGTYEQYF

abundance: -
v_gene: TRBV19
j_gene: TRBJ2-2
d_gene: -
CDR3nt: TGTGCCAGTAGTTACAGGGAGAACGGGGAGCTGTTTTTT
CDR3aa: CASSYRENGELFF

abundance: -
v_gene: TRBV30
j_gene: TRBJ2-7
d_gene: TRBD1
CDR3nt: TGTGCCTGGAGTGGGGCCAACCGACAGGGGGAGCCCCCAGAGTTC
CDR3aa: CAWSGANRQGEPPEF

abundance: -
v_gene: TRBV4-2
j_gene: TRBJ2-3
d_gene: TRBD1
CDR3nt: TGTGCCAGCAGCCCGGACAGGACCGACCATGGAACAGATACGCAGTATTTT
CDR3aa: CASSPDRTDHGTDTQYF

abundance: few
v_gene: TRBV6-1
j_gene: TRBJ1-5
d_gene: -
CDR3nt: TGTGCCAGCAGCCTCCCCTCTAGCAATCAGCCCCAGCATTTT
CDR3aa: CASSLPSSNQPQHF

abundance: -
v_gene: TRBV28
j_gene: TRBJ1-3
d_gene: -
CDR3nt: TGTGCCAGCAGACACGGGATCCTTGGAAACACCATATATTTT
CDR3aa: CASRHGILGNTIYF

abundance: medium-sized
v_gene: TRBV6-6
j_gene: TRBJ2-7
d_gene: -
CDR3nt: TGTGCCAGCAGTTACCTGACTCCGAACGAGCAGTACTTC
CDR3aa: CASSYLTPNEQYF

abundance: -
v_gene: TRBV7-9
j_gene: TRBJ2-7
d_gene: TRBD1
CDR3nt: TGTGCCAGCGACAGGGGGGCCGGGACTGACGTGATCGAGCAGTACTTC
CDR3aa: CASDRGAGTDVIEQYF

abundance: few
v_gene: TRBV19
j_gene: TRBJ2-5
d_gene: TRBD1
CDR3nt: TGTGCCACCGGGACAGGGTTTCTTGGGACCCAGTACTTC
CDR3aa: CATGTGFLGTQYF

abundance: once
v_gene: TRBV29-1
j_gene: TRBJ2-3
d_gene: -
CDR3nt: TGCAGCGTTGAATTTTTTATTGGGGGGGGCCCGCCGTATTTT
CDR3aa: CSVEFFIGGGPPYF

abundance: -
v_gene: TRBV19
j_gene: TRBJ2-7
d_gene: -
CDR3nt: TGTGCCAGTAGTCCCGGGCCCCCCCGGGGCTCCTACGAGCAGTACTTC
CDR3aa: CASSPGPPRGSYEQYF

abundance: -
v_gene: TRBV27
j_gene: TRBJ1-2
d_gene: -
CDR3nt: TGTGCCAGCAGTTTATCGAATGAGCACTATGGCTACACCTTC
CDR3aa: CASSLSNEHYGYTF

abundance: -
v_gene: TRBV7-3
j_gene: TRBJ2-3
d_gene: -
CDR3nt: TGTGCCAGCAGCTCTTATACGGGAGATACGCAGTATTTT
CDR3aa: CASSSYTGDTQYF

abundance: -
v_gene: TRBV7-9
j_gene: TRBJ2-2
d_gene: TRBD2
CDR3nt: TGTGCCAGCAGCGACTCTAGCGGGTACACCGGGGAGCTGTTTTTT
CDR3aa: CASSDSSGYTGELFF

abundance: -
v_gene: TRBV7-9
j_gene: TRBJ2-7
d_gene: TRBD1
CDR3nt: TGTGCCAGCAGCTCACCCATGACAGGGAAAGGCTACGAGCAGTACTTC
CDR3aa: CASSSPMTGKGYEQYF

abundance: -
v_gene: TRBV7-2
j_gene: TRBJ2-1
d_gene: -
CDR3nt: TGTGCCAGCAGCCCTTTCCGGAGCTCCTACAATGAGCAGTTCTTC
CDR3aa: CASSPFRSSYNEQFF

abundance: -
v_gene: TRBV7-3
j_gene: TRBJ2-1
d_gene: -
CDR3nt: TGTGCCAGCAGCTTATCCTCTATGAATGAGCAGTTCTTC
CDR3aa: CASSLSSMNEQFF

abundance: -
v_gene: TRBV7-4
j_gene: TRBJ2-5
d_gene: -
CDR3nt: TGTGCCAGCAGGACAGGGAGCGGGGAGACCCAGTACTTC
CDR3aa: CASRTGSGETQYF

abundance: few
v_gene: TRBV7-3
j_gene: TRBJ2-1
d_gene: -
CDR3nt: TGTGCCAGCAGCACCCAGGCGGGCAATGAGCAGTTCTTC
CDR3aa: CASSTQAGNEQFF

abundance: -
v_gene: TRBV28
j_gene: TRBJ2-1
d_gene: -
CDR3nt: TGTGCCAGCAGTGTAAGCGGGCAAGACTACAATGAGCAGTTCTTC
CDR3aa: CASSVSGQDYNEQFF

abundance: -
v_gene: TRBV19
j_gene: TRBJ2-7
d_gene: TRBD2
CDR3nt: TGTGCCAGTAGTAAAAGCGGGAGCAGCTCCTACGAGCAGTACTTC
CDR3aa: CASSKSGSSSYEQYF

abundance: -
v_gene: TRBV30
j_gene: TRBJ1-5
d_gene: -
CDR3nt: TGTGCCTGGAGTGTACCCGACAGTAGCAATCAGCCCCAGCATTTT
CDR3aa: CAWSVPDSSNQPQHF

abundance: -
v_gene: TRBV6-5
j_gene: TRBJ2-5
d_gene: TRBD2
CDR3nt: TGTGCCAGCAACGGGAGGGGGAGAGAGACCCAGTACTTC
CDR3aa: CASNGRGRETQYF

abundance: -
v_gene: TRBV28
j_gene: TRBJ2-4
d_gene: TRBD1
CDR3nt: TGTGCCAGCACCGGAGGGGGACAGGGGGAACTTCAGTACTTC
CDR3aa: CASTGGGQGELQYF

abundance: -
v_gene: TRBV10-2
j_gene: TRBJ1-4
d_gene: -
CDR3nt: TGCGCCAGCAGGGGGGCACCGAATGAAAAACTGTTTTTT
CDR3aa: CASRGAPNEKLFF

abundance: -
v_gene: TRBV4-3
j_gene: TRBJ2-1
d_gene: -
CDR3nt: TGCGCCAGCAAGAGGGTATGCTCCTACAATGAGCAGTTCTTC
CDR3aa: CASKRVCSYNEQFF

abundance: -
v_gene: TRBV27
j_gene: TRBJ1-1
d_gene: TRBD1
CDR3nt: TGTGCCAGCATACCCGAGGGCAGGGGGCGAACTGTAACTGAAGCTTTCTTT
CDR3aa: CASIPEGRGRTVTEAFF

abundance: few
v_gene: TRBV9
j_gene: TRBJ2-1
d_gene: TRBD2
CDR3nt: TGTGCCAGCAGCCCCGGGTACCATAGCCAGACTAGCGGGAGTAAAGTCACCTACAATGAGCAGTTCTTC
CDR3aa: CASSPGYHSQTSGSKVTYNEQFF

abundance: -
v_gene: TRBV19
j_gene: TRBJ2-1
d_gene: TRBD2
CDR3nt: TGTGCCTCTCACCAACGCGGGAGGGCCAATGAGCAGTTCTTC
CDR3aa: CASHQRGRANEQFF

abundance: -
v_gene: TRBV6-1
j_gene: TRBJ2-7
d_gene: TRBD2
CDR3nt: TGTGCCAGCAGTGAAGTGCCCGGGGGGGGCTACGAGCAGTACTTC
CDR3aa: CASSEVPGGGYEQYF

abundance: -
v_gene: TRBV4-3
j_gene: TRBJ2-1
d_gene: TRBD1
CDR3nt: TGCGCCAGCAGCCGCAGCACAGGGGATGAGCAGTTCTTC
CDR3aa: CASSRSTGDEQFF

abundance: -
v_gene: TRBV7-2
j_gene: TRBJ2-1
d_gene: -
CDR3nt: TGTGCCAGCAGCTTAGCTCTAGGGGATCGGTTCTTC
CDR3aa: CASSLALGDRFF

abundance: once
v_gene: TRBV29-1
j_gene: TRBJ2-7
d_gene: -
CDR3nt: TGCAGCGTTGATGGGGAGTTCGGCTCCTACGAGCAGTACTTC
CDR3aa: CSVDGEFGSYEQYF

abundance: -
v_gene: TRBV28
j_gene: TRBJ2-7
d_gene: TRBD1
CDR3nt: TGTGCCAGCAGTCCCGACAGGGGACCCGAGCAGTACTTC
CDR3aa: CASSPDRGPEQYF

abundance: -
v_gene: TRBV4-2
j_gene: TRBJ2-2
d_gene: TRBD2
CDR3nt: TGTGCCAGCTCTCCCTTAGCGGGAGGATACTACACCGGGGAGCTGTTTTTT
CDR3aa: CASSPLAGGYYTGELFF

abundance: -
v_gene: TRBV18
j_gene: TRBJ2-7
d_gene: -
CDR3nt: TGTGCCAGCTCACGGCTGACGGTAACCCAGGGCGAGCAGTACTTC
CDR3aa: CASSRLTVTQGEQYF

abundance: -
v_gene: TRBV5-5
j_gene: TRBJ2-7
d_gene: -
CDR3nt: TGTGCCAGCAGCCACTCGGCGGTTGAAAGCTCCTACGAGCAGTACTTC
CDR3aa: CASSHSAVESSYEQYF

abundance: -
v_gene: TRBV6-1
j_gene: TRBJ1-5
d_gene: TRBD1
CDR3nt: TGTGCCAGCAGTCTCCGGACAGGGGAGGCTCAGCCCCAGCATTTT
CDR3aa: CASSLRTGEAQPQHF

abundance: -
v_gene: TRBV7-9
j_gene: TRBJ2-3
d_gene: -
CDR3nt: TGTTCCAGCAGCTTAGTGGCGGGGTCCACAGATACGCAGTATTTT
CDR3aa: CSSSLVAGSTDTQYF

abundance: -
v_gene: TRBV7-9
j_gene: TRBJ2-1
d_gene: TRBD1
CDR3nt: TGTGCCAGCAGCTTCCCGGGACAGGGTTACAATGAGCAGTTCTTC
CDR3aa: CASSFPGQGYNEQFF

abundance: -
v_gene: TRBV11-2
j_gene: TRBJ1-6
d_gene: -
CDR3nt: TGTGCCAGCAGCGCGGGGATTCTGGGCTCCTATAATTCACCCCTCCACTTT
CDR3aa: CASSAGILGSYNSPLHF

abundance: -
v_gene: TRBV28
j_gene: TRBJ2-3
d_gene: TRBD2
CDR3nt: TGTGCCAGCAGTTTGGGACTAGCCATGCAGACGCAGTATTTT
CDR3aa: CASSLGLAMQTQYF

abundance: -
v_gene: TRBV19
j_gene: TRBJ2-6
d_gene: TRBD1
CDR3nt: TGTGCCAGTGATGACAGGGTAAACTCTGGGGCCAACGTCCTGACTTTC
CDR3aa: CASDDRVNSGANVLTF

abundance: -
v_gene: TRBV7-6
j_gene: TRBJ1-4
d_gene: -
CDR3nt: TGTGCCAGCAGCTTAGGGTCGGGGGGGGATGAAAAACTGTTTTTT
CDR3aa: CASSLGSGGDEKLFF

abundance: -
v_gene: TRBV18
j_gene: TRBJ1-5
d_gene: -
CDR3nt: TGTGCCAGCTCACCAACAAATATGTTGCGGGGCAATCAGCCCCAGCATTTT
CDR3aa: CASSPTNMLRGNQPQHF

abundance: -
v_gene: TRBV30
j_gene: TRBJ2-2
d_gene: TRBD2
CDR3nt: TGTGCCTTGGAGCGGGGACAGGGACTTAGGGTAGCGGGAGGGCCAGGTTTGACCGGGGAGCTGTTTTTT
CDR3aa: CALERGQGLRVAGGPGLTGELFF

abundance: few
v_gene: TRBV28
j_gene: TRBJ1-1
d_gene: -
CDR3nt: TGTGCCAGCAGTCGCCTGTTTCGAGGGTCGGGGACTGAAGCTTTCTTT
CDR3aa: CASSRLFRGSGTEAFF

abundance: -
v_gene: TRBV5-5
j_gene: TRBJ1-1
d_gene: -
CDR3nt: TGTGCCAGCAGCTTGGAACCGGGGACTGAAGCTTTCTTT
CDR3aa: CASSLEPGTEAFF